The rows below give T cell receptor beta chains drawn from one sample of a study of blood T cell repertoires in COVID-19. TCRdb's copy holds only in-frame clones and misses some; the assay was immunoSEQ multiplex PCR. The sample shows more than 150,000 clones, roughly 76% of them seen only once. Material for sequencing was peripheral blood. These receptors were taken from a woman aged 80 or over with COVID-19, enrolled during active disease. Both conserved end residues are part of each CDR3. Each record gives: V gene, CDR3 length, J gene, CDR3 protein.

TRBV7-2	14	TRBJ2-1	CASSLGTGYNEQFF
TRBV5-6	15	TRBJ2-3	CASSFSVSTTDTQYF
TRBV6-2/TRBV6-3	13	TRBJ2-5	CASSRDRAETQYF
TRBV7-2	16	TRBJ2-3	CASSPGLAGLTDTQYF
TRBV30	17	TRBJ1-4	CAWSVGAGGQSNEKLFF
TRBV5-1	15	TRBJ2-7	CASSTDSSSSYEQYF
TRBV13	19	TRBJ2-1	CASSLLVLAGGSSYNEQFF
TRBV11-2	16	TRBJ2-1	CASSLDAGGAYNEQFF
TRBV29-1	17	TRBJ2-3	CSVDPTGTSGITDTQYF
TRBV5-1	17	TRBJ2-1	CASSLASFGQGYNEQFF
TRBV5-1	13	TRBJ1-2	CASSLSGDAGYTF
TRBV9	13	TRBJ2-1	CASSVGAIDEQFF
TRBV7-2	14	TRBJ1-1	CASSLSLGGTEAFF
TRBV2	12	TRBJ2-3	CASNPPGGTQYF
TRBV7-9	15	TRBJ1-6	CASSFWTGYNSPLHF
TRBV28	14	TRBJ2-7	CASTQLAGSYEQYF
TRBV19	17	TRBJ1-4	CASSSLALPSTNEKLFF
TRBV18	17	TRBJ2-5	CASSPFQSSGGQETQYF
TRBV5-1	16	TRBJ2-3	CASSYLAELRTDTQYF
TRBV5-1	13	TRBJ1-3	CASSLAFGNTIYF
TRBV19	15	TRBJ2-7	CASSISVGSLGEQYF
TRBV4-2	15	TRBJ2-7	CASSQRLAATYEQYF
TRBV19	12	TRBJ2-7	CATLDQAGEQYF
TRBV4-3	13	TRBJ2-7	CASSPTDRGEQYF
TRBV24-1	13	TRBJ1-1	CATSSHSGTEAFF
TRBV2	14	TRBJ2-1	CATRGGFGPLGQFF
TRBV15	15	TRBJ2-1	CATSRDLSSYNEQFF